This T cell receptor (beta chain) was retrieved from a study of identical twins. Via MiXCR, TCRdb re-called the 5' RACE reads, giving one row per CDR3 protein. Of some 730,000 distinct CDR3 sequences listed, about 20% are singletons. CDR1 and CDR2 (germline): SGHTA, FQGNSA. This CDR3 spans 17 amino acids. Trimming removed 6 bases from V and 1 base from J; junction bases left unmatched: 7. Study findings and constraints: In cord blood, abundant beta clonotypes had fewer insertions; memory showed no trend.

Comments on this clonotype: The antigen is undetermined.

The same data also contributed to another study, on T cells expressing NK-cell markers.

This clonotype was sampled from a woman aged 18 to 35 in good health. The V and J genes are TRBV7-2 and TRBJ1-5, with 12 positions matching TRBD1. The sequenced sample was PBMCs. DNA for the CDR3: TGTGCCAGCAGTCCGGGACAGGGGGCTTGGAGCAATCAGCCCCAGCATTTT. As protein: CASSPGQGAWSNQPQHF.